The entry below gives a single T cell receptor (beta chain) sequence along with its context. Its antigen is undetermined. Unique molecular identifiers were used to barcode this TCRbeta library. TCRdb processed the PCR reads anew with MiXCR; each CDR3 protein has one entry. The sample comprises 600,000 to 800,000 distinct CDR3 sequences, around 12% of which are singletons, and roughly 0.84% rests with the top ten. This entry comes from a study of T-cell reconstitution after alpha-beta-depleted transplantation in children. The study, taken as a whole, reports: After transplant, at about two months, alpha-beta T cells were reportedly derived from several hundred expanded graft clones. Counts and diversity of T cells one year after transplant came mostly from newly produced T cells. Elevated TCRbeta diversity at day 60 was traced, in some patients, to surviving recipient T cells and thymic progenitors.

V shed 2 bases and J 0 bases; nucleotides not matched to a gene: 11. The germline gives CDR1 DFQATT, CDR2 SNEGSKA (reference sequence). This CDR3 spans 18 amino acids. This chain connects TRBV20-1 to TRBJ2-1, with 9 bases that match TRBD2. Sequenced here: PBMCs, sampled before TCRalphabeta/CD19-depleted stem cell transplant. This receptor was taken from a girl aged 2 to 10 with congenital amegakaryocytic thrombocytopenia, due to receive a stem cell transplant. The DNA for the CDR3 is TGCAGTGCTAGAAGGCTAGCGGGGAGGTCCAGCTCCTACAATGAGCAGTTCTTC. It encodes CSARRLAGRSSSYNEQFF.